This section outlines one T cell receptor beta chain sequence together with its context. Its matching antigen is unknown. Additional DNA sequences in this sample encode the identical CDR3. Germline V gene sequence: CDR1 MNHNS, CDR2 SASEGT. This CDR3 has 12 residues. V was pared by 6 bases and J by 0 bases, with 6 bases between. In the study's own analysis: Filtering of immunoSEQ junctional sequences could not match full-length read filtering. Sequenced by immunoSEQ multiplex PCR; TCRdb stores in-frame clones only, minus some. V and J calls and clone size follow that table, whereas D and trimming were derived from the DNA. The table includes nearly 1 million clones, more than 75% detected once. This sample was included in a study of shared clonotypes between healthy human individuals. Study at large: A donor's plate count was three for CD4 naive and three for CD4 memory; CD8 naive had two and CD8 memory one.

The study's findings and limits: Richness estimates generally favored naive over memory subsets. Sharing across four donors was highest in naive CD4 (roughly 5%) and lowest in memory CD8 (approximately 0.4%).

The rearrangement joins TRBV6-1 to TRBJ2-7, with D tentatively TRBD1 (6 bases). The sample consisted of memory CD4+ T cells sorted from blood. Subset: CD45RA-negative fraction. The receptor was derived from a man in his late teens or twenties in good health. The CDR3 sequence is CASSRGSYEQYF. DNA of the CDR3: TGTGCCAGCAGCAGGGGCTCCTACGAGCAGTACTTC.